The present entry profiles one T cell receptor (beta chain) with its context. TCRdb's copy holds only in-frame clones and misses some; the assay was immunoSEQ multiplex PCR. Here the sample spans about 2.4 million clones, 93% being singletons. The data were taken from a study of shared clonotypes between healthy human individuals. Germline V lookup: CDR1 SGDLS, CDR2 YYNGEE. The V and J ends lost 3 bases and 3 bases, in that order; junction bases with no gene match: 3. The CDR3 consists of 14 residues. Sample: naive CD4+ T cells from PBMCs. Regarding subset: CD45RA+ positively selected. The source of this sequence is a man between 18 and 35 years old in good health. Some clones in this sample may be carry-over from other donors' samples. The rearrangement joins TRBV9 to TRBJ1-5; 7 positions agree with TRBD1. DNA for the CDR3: TGTGCCAGCAGCGCCGGGACAGACAATCAGCCCCAGCATTTT. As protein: CASSAGTDNQPQHF.